This TCR beta chain was captured by sequencing in a study of cytomegalovirus exposure and HLA in healthy donors. Study at large: Within an early data release were roughly 83 million unique TCRs drawn from HLA-typed donors.

V gave up 1 base and J gave up 7 bases; unmatched junction bases: 3. This CDR3 has 13 amino acids. The germline CDR1 and CDR2 sequences are LNHNV and YYDKDF (reference sequence). With regard to this clone: The antigen is undetermined.

Study results and limitations: Among TCR beta chains of equal frequency, HLA-associated ones were more clonally expanded in a later analysis. An observed cluster of highly shared sequence variants was recorded as a likely sequencing artifact.

The PCR made use of 60 Vbeta and 13 Jbeta primers. Per the original data handling: Roughly 83 million unique TCR beta chains, 9.5 million to 11 million of them shared, were counted by a later analysis. The table came from immunoSEQ multiplex PCR; TCRdb's copy has only in-frame clones and leaves some out. From that table come the V and J calls and clone size; the DNA was used to work out D and trimming. In the table there are around 200,000 clones, 74% of which are singletons. The clonotype originates from a woman aged 25 to 39 in good health and CMV-seropositive. The sequenced sample was PBMCs. The chain links TRBV15 to TRBJ1-1, with 7 bases matching TRBD1. The CDR3 is CATSRGQGVEAFF. The CDR3 region has the DNA TGTGCCACCAGCAGAGGGCAGGGGGTTGAAGCTTTCTTT.